These T cell receptor beta chains were read from a single sample in a study of T cells expressing NK-cell markers. TCRdb re-called the 5' RACE reads; every CDR3 protein appears as one record, without DNA. The sample has over 150,000 distinct CDR3 sequences. The sequenced material came from blood T cells: a sorted CD56 or NKG2C T cell subset, CD4+ or CD8+ T cells, or bulk PBMC T cells (not recorded which). These receptors came from a woman between 45 and 65 years old in good health. Both conserved end residues are part of each CDR3. The order of the fields is V gene, J gene, CDR3 length, CDR3 protein.

v_gene: TRBV4-2; j_gene: TRBJ2-7; len: 15; CDR3aa: CASSLGVTNSYEQYF
v_gene: TRBV2; j_gene: TRBJ2-1; len: 15; CDR3aa: CASSVGSPSYNEQFF
v_gene: TRBV10-2; j_gene: TRBJ2-3; len: 17; CDR3aa: CASSVRREGESTDTQYF
v_gene: TRBV27; j_gene: TRBJ2-7; len: 13; CDR3aa: CASRWREGYEQYF
v_gene: TRBV7-8; j_gene: TRBJ2-7; len: 17; CDR3aa: CASSPQGFSGSLYEQYF
v_gene: TRBV19; j_gene: TRBJ1-3; len: 15; CDR3aa: CASSPRDRRGNTIYF
v_gene: TRBV4-1; j_gene: TRBJ2-1; len: 18; CDR3aa: CASSRISSGTGGGNEQFF
v_gene: TRBV11-3; j_gene: TRBJ2-5; len: 16; CDR3aa: CASSPYSRDDQETQYF
v_gene: TRBV20-1; j_gene: TRBJ1-2; len: 12; CDR3aa: CSAALGYDGYTF
v_gene: TRBV28; j_gene: TRBJ1-5; len: 13; CDR3aa: CASSMGPNQPQHF
v_gene: TRBV5-1; j_gene: TRBJ2-5; len: 16; CDR3aa: CASSFRSRGNQETQYF
v_gene: TRBV10-3; j_gene: TRBJ2-3; len: 16; CDR3aa: CAISELVGASTDTQYF
v_gene: TRBV3-1; j_gene: TRBJ1-2; len: 15; CDR3aa: CASSPEGGGYYGYTF
v_gene: TRBV7-8; j_gene: TRBJ2-2; len: 15; CDR3aa: CASSFAGEGTGELFF
v_gene: TRBV14; j_gene: TRBJ1-1; len: 14; CDR3aa: CASSHGQAWTEAFF
v_gene: TRBV30; j_gene: TRBJ1-1; len: 11; CDR3aa: CAWDIGSEAFF
v_gene: TRBV13; j_gene: TRBJ1-1; len: 15; CDR3aa: CASSNPTGMVTEAFF
v_gene: TRBV12-3/TRBV12-4; j_gene: TRBJ2-1; len: 13; CDR3aa: CASRALTYNEQFF
v_gene: TRBV12-3/TRBV12-4; j_gene: TRBJ2-1; len: 14; CDR3aa: CASSSPGVAEEQFF
v_gene: TRBV12-3/TRBV12-4; j_gene: TRBJ2-1; len: 13; CDR3aa: CASTIGSGNEQFF
v_gene: TRBV27; j_gene: TRBJ1-3; len: 11; CDR3aa: CASSGGDTIYF
v_gene: TRBV7-9; j_gene: TRBJ2-2; len: 13; CDR3aa: CASSLLSTGELFF
v_gene: TRBV24-1; j_gene: TRBJ2-7; len: 15; CDR3aa: CATSDPRTGTYEQYF
v_gene: TRBV29-1; j_gene: TRBJ2-1; len: 14; CDR3aa: CSAPLAGIYNEQFF
v_gene: TRBV7-8; j_gene: TRBJ2-7; len: 14; CDR3aa: CASSRTSAAYEQYF
v_gene: TRBV2; j_gene: TRBJ2-2; len: 13; CDR3aa: CASWGTNTGELFF
v_gene: TRBV30; j_gene: TRBJ1-1; len: 13; CDR3aa: CAWPGQGGTEAFF
v_gene: TRBV2; j_gene: TRBJ2-1; len: 14; CDR3aa: CASSDGAGVNEQFF
v_gene: TRBV27; j_gene: TRBJ2-3; len: 14; CDR3aa: CASSFLRETDTQYF
v_gene: TRBV11-1; j_gene: TRBJ2-7; len: 13; CDR3aa: CASSWTSGFEQYF
v_gene: TRBV7-8; j_gene: TRBJ2-1; len: 12; CDR3aa: CASSLKVNEQFF
v_gene: TRBV27; j_gene: TRBJ2-7; len: 15; CDR3aa: CASSGEGGAPREQYF
v_gene: TRBV3-1; j_gene: TRBJ2-1; len: 15; CDR3aa: CASGGLAVSYNEQFF
v_gene: TRBV12-3/TRBV12-4; j_gene: TRBJ2-1; len: 12; CDR3aa: CATGTVSNEQFF
v_gene: TRBV19; j_gene: TRBJ2-3; len: 15; CDR3aa: CASRTVRDSTDTQYF
v_gene: TRBV7-9; j_gene: TRBJ2-5; len: 17; CDR3aa: CASTTRPGQGGSETQYF
v_gene: TRBV29-1; j_gene: TRBJ2-1; len: 14; CDR3aa: CSVERLAGGNEQFF